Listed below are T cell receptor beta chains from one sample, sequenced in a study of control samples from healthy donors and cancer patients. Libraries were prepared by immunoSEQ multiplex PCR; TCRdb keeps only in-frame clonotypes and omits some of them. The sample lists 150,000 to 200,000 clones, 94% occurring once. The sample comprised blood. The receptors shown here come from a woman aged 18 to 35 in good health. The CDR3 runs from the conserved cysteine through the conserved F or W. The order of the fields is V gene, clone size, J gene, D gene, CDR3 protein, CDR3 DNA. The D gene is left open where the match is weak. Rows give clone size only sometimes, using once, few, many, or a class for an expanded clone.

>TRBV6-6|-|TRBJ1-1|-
CASSYTRRGTEAFF
TGTGCCAGCAGTTATACCCGGAGAGGCACTGAAGCTTTCTTT
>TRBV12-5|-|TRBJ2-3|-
CASMGNTDTQYF
TGTGCCTCTATGGGTAACACAGATACGCAGTATTTT
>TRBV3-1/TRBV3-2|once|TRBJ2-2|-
CASSHRGRGGELFF
TGTGCCAGCAGCCACCGGGGAAGGGGCGGGGAGCTGTTTTTT
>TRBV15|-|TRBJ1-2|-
CATSRDNNYGYTF
TGTGCCACCAGCAGAGATAATAACTATGGCTACACCTTC
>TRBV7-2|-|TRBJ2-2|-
CASSLGSRAGELFF
TGTGCCAGCAGCTTAGGGAGCAGGGCCGGGGAGCTGTTTTTT
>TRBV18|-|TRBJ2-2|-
CASSLLGTTTGELFF
TGTGCCAGCTCACTACTCGGGACGACAACCGGGGAGCTGTTTTTT
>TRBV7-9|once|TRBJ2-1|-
CASSSLGGRAETYNEQFF
TGTGCCAGCAGCTCCCTGGGAGGCAGGGCCGAGACCTACAATGAGCAGTTCTTC
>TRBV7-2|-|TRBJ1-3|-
CASSSYPRGPRGDTIYF
TGTGCCAGCAGCTCTTACCCCCGGGGACCTAGGGGAGACACCATATATTTT
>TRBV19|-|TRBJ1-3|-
CASSIVQSSGNTIYF
TGTGCCAGTAGTATTGTGCAGAGCTCTGGAAACACCATATATTTT
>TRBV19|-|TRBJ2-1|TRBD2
CASSSLSGRAVNEQFF
TGTGCCAGTAGTAGCCTTAGCGGGAGGGCCGTTAATGAGCAGTTCTTC
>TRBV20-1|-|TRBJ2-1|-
CSASGVYEQFF
TGCAGTGCTAGCGGGGTCTATGAGCAGTTCTTC